This T cell receptor beta chain was obtained from a study of beta chain features in type 1 diabetes. Every bit of the isolated RNA underwent reverse transcription, so sequencing read expressed TCRB transcripts. Method: immunoSEQ multiplex PCR; TCRdb's copy keeps in-frame clones and lacks some. The sample contains roughly 140,000 clones, 6.9% of which appear only once. V was cut by 1 base and J by 3 bases, with 7 bases left in between. Per germline, CDR1 LNHNV and CDR2 YYDKDF (reference sequence). This CDR3 spans 14 amino acids. Overall study results and limits: cDNA sequencing could over-represent cells with high TCR expression. Any HLA-type effect on TCRB rearrangement remained unresolved here.

There are many counts of this clone. Its antigen is not identified. J is TRBJ2-1 and V is TRBV15; D gene uncertain. Sequencing was carried out using central memory CD4+ T cells from blood. This TCR was recovered from a woman in her twenties or thirties in good health. The CDR3 sequence is CATSRVSGYNEQFF. CDR3 coding DNA: TGTGCCACCAGCAGAGTGTCAGGCTACAATGAGCAGTTCTTC.